This T cell receptor beta chain was recorded in a study of long-term antiretroviral therapy in people with HIV. A v3.0 immunoSEQ assay was performed at survey level. Libraries were prepared by immunoSEQ multiplex PCR; TCRdb keeps only in-frame clonotypes and omits some of them. The table lists about 20,000 clones, more than 85% of them singletons. This clone was seen more than once but under ten times. Germline assignment: CDR1 SGHTA and CDR2 FQGTGA. CDR3 size: 13 residues. The V end was cut by 1 base, the J end by 6 bases, with 10 bases between. This specimen consisted of unsorted PBMCs, obtained 4.4 years after starting antiretroviral therapy. This receptor was obtained from a woman in her fifties or sixties with HIV. The chain combines TRBV7-3 with TRBJ2-7; tentative D call: TRBD2 (6 bases). CDR3 bases: TGTGCCAGCAGCTTAAATGGAGGGATCGAGCAGTACTTC. It is translated as CASSLNGGIEQYF.